This T cell receptor beta chain derives from a study of human T cells and chemical hapten exposure. Study at large: TCR yield per sample varied, mainly due to pooled library volumes.

Overall study findings and caveats: Sensitization with DPC brought no change to TCRs above 1 in 1000 in frequency. Patch test score rose with PT1 expanded TCRs, significant at 8, 16, 32, not 4.

The time point here: patch test 1, 2 weeks after DPC sensitization. Treatment denoted: therapeutic diphenylcyclopropenone sensitization with weekly scalp DPC. Blood draws preceded each patch test application. TCRdb re-called the RACE reads with MiXCR, one entry per CDR3 protein. The table includes approximately 70,000 distinct CDR3 sequences, about 9.1% detected once. This CDR3 has 17 amino acids. From germline, CDR1 is MGHRA and CDR2 YSYEKL. The germline V and J ends were trimmed by 6 bases and 4 bases, with 22 bases remaining between them. Notes on this clonotype: Its antigen is unidentified.

The J gene is TRBJ1-5, the V gene TRBV4-1; tentatively, D is TRBD1 (5 bases). Sequencing used whole blood, obtained in connection with sensitization to the hapten diphenylcyclopropenone (DPC). The TCR comes from a woman aged 40 to 49 with alopecia areata. Some clones in this sample may be carry-over from other donors' samples. The CDR3 coding sequence is TGCGCCAGCAGTCGTAGGGCCCCCGGGGGGAGTAATCAGCCCCAGCATTTT. Its translation: CASSRRAPGGSNQPQHF.